These 8 T cell receptor beta chains share one sample of origin, sequenced in a study of blood T cell repertoires in COVID-19. Using immunoSEQ multiplex PCR, the repertoire was profiled, and TCRdb retains in-frame clones only, with some absent. Of about 290,000 clones listed, about 82% are singletons. The sequencing input was peripheral blood. Source of these receptors: a woman in her forties or fifties with active or convalescent COVID-19.

This clone was observed a handful of times. The gene calls are TRBV5-3 and TRBJ2-3, with D perhaps matching TRBD1 (5 bases). TRBV5-3 is an open reading frame whose function is uncertain. The V end lost 1 base, the J end lost 8 bases, and 14 bases lay between the germline ends. CDR3 length: 14 amino acids. CDR3 amino acids: CARSLTGYRGTQYF. In DNA, the CDR3 is TGTGCCAGAAGCTTGACAGGTTACAGAGGTACGCAGTATTTT.

The chain carries TRBV5-6 and TRBJ2-5; the match to TRBD2 covers 12 bases. V gave up 4 bases and J gave up 3 bases; unmatched junction bases: 10. CDR1 is SGHDT, CDR2 YYEEEE, per germline. The CDR3 extends over 17 amino acids. This CDR3 reads CASSRSLRLAGEETQYF. CDR3 DNA sequence: TGTGCCAGCAGCCGATCTCTTCGACTAGCGGGAGAAGAGACCCAGTACTTC.

The chain employs TRBV28 and TRBJ2-2, with 8 positions matching TRBD1. V was pared by 8 bases and J by 6 bases, with 2 bases of the junction left unmatched. The CDR3 runs to 12 residues. Germline assignment: CDR1 MDHEN and CDR2 SYDVKM. The CDR3, as DNA: TGTGCCAGCCAGGGGGCCTCCGGGGAGCTGTTTTTT. Encoded protein: CASQGASGELFF. Looking up the rest from reference TRBV28 and TRBJ2-2 gives the full variable domain: DVKVTQSSRYLVKRTGEKVFLECVQDMDHENMFWYRQDPGLGLRLIYFSYDVKMKEKGDIPEGYSVSREKKERFSLILESASTNQTSMYLCASQGASGELFFGEGSRLTVL.

This clone appeared a single time. The V gene is TRBV7-9, the J gene TRBJ1-4; TRBD1 is a possible D gene (6 bases). Germline lookup yields CDR1 SEHNR and CDR2 FQNEAQ (reference sequence). This CDR3 contains 17 residues. The CDR3 DNA reads as TGTGCGTTAAGTCGGGGGGCGAAATTGGGAACTAATGAAAAACTGTTTTTT. Protein: CALSRGAKLGTNEKLFF.

This sequence joins TRBV19 and TRBJ2-1; maybe TRBD1 (7 bases). There are 13 residues in the CDR3. The germline V and J ends were trimmed by 5 bases and 10 bases, with 15 bases remaining between them. Germline lookup yields CDR1 LNHDA and CDR2 SQIVND (reference sequence). Here the CDR3 reads CASSAQGTGEQFF. DNA of the CDR3: TGTGCCAGTAGTGCACAGGGGACTGGGGAGCAGTTCTTC.

The chain employs TRBV28 and TRBJ1-1, with D possibly being TRBD1 (5 bases). Germline loops: CDR1 MDHEN, CDR2 SYDVKM. The CDR3 is made up of 15 amino acids. V dropped 8 bases and J dropped 0 bases, with 16 bases sitting between them. The CDR3 bases are TGTGCCAGCTCTCTTTGGGGCAGGGTGAACACTGAAGCTTTCTTT. The encoded protein is CASSLWGRVNTEAFF.

The rearrangement joins TRBV4-1 to TRBJ1-2, with 7 bases that match TRBD1. J gave up 3 bases and V 4 bases, and 5 bases lay outside the gene matches. The CDR3 consists of 14 residues. The V gene's germline CDR1 is MGHRA and CDR2 YSYEKL. CDR3: CASSPHRGDYGYTF. The CDR3 DNA reads TGCGCCAGCAGCCCGCACAGGGGAGACTATGGCTACACCTTC.

The rearrangement uses TRBV5-6 and TRBJ2-5, with D possibly being TRBD2 (6 bases). The CDR3 totals 13 residues. The V end lost 6 bases, the J end lost 7 bases, and 16 bases lay between the germline ends. Germline V gene sequence: CDR1 SGHDT, CDR2 YYEEEE. This CDR3 is CASNPRGVRTQYF. The CDR3 coding sequence is TGTGCCAGCAACCCTCGCGGGGTACGGACCCAGTACTTC.